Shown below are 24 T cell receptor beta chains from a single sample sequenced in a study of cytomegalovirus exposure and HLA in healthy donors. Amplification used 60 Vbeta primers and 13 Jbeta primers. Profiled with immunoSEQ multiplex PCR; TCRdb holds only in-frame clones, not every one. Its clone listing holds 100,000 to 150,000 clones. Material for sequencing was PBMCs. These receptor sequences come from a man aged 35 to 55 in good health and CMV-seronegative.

The CDR3 loop reads CAPQPGSYNEQFF. CDR3 bases: TGCGCACCCCAGCCGGGCTCCTACAATGAGCAGTTCTTC. The chain carries TRBV23-1 and TRBJ2-1; D is ambiguous. TRBV23-1 is recorded as an ORF, its role being uncertain. The CDR3 totals 13 residues.

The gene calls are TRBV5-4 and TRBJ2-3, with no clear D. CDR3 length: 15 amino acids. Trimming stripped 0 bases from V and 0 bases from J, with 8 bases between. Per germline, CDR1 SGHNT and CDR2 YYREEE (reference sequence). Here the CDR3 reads CASSLGGISTDTQYF. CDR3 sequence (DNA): TGTGCCAGCAGCTTGGGAGGCATAAGCACAGATACGCAGTATTTT.

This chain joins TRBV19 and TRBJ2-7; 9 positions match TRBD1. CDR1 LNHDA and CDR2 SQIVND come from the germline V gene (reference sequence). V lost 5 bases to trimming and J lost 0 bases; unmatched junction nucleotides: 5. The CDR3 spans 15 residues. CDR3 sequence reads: CASSFRTGVSYEQYF. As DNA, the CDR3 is TGTGCCAGTAGTTTCAGGACAGGGGTCTCCTACGAGCAGTACTTC.

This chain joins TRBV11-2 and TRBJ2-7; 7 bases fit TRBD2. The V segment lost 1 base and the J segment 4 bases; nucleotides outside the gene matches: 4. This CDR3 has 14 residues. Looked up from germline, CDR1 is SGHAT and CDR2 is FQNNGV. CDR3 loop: CASSLAAGRYEQYF. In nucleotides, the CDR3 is TGTGCCAGCAGCTTAGCAGCGGGAAGGTACGAGCAGTACTTC.

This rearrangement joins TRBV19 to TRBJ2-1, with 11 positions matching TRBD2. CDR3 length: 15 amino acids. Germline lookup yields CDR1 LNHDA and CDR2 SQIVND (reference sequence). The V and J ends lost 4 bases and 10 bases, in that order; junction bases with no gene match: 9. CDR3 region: CASSTGGLAGGEQFF. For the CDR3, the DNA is TGTGCCAGTAGTACAGGGGGGCTAGCGGGAGGCGAGCAGTTCTTC.

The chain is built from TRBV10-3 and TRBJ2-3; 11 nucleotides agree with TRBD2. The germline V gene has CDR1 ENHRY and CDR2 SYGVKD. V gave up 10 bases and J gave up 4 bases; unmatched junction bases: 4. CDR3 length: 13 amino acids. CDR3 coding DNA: TGTGCCACCTCTAGCGGGGGGCCAGATACGCAGTATTTT. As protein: CATSSGGPDTQYF.

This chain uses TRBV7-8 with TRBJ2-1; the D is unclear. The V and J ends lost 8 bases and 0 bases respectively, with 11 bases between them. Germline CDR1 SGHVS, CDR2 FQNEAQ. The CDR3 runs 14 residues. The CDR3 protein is CASSAESSYNEQFF. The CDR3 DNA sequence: TGTGCCAGCTCGGCGGAAAGCTCCTACAATGAGCAGTTCTTC.

The CDR3 region is CASRTRERGIQTSTDTQYF. The CDR3 coding sequence is TGTGCCAGCAGGACACGAGAACGCGGGATCCAGACGAGCACAGATACGCAGTATTTT. The V call is TRBV7-9, the J call TRBJ2-3; D may be TRBD2 (6 bases). Germline values: CDR1 SEHNR, CDR2 FQNEAQ (reference sequence). The CDR3 runs to 19 residues. Trimming took off 6 bases at V and 0 bases at J, with 25 bases between the two ends.

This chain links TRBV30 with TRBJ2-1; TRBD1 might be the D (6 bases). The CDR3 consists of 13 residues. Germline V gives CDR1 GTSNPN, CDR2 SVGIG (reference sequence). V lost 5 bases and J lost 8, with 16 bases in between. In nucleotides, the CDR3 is TGTGCCTGGTCTGAGACAGGTTTATATGAGCAGTTCTTC. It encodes CAWSETGLYEQFF.

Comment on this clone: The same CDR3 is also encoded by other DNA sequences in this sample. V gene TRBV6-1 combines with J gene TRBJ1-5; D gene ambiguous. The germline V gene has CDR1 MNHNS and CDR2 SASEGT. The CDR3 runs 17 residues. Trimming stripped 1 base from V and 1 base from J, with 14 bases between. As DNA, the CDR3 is TGTGCCAGCAGTGAAGTTTTCTTGCGGCTGAGCAATCAGCCCCAGCATTTT. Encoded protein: CASSEVFLRLSNQPQHF.

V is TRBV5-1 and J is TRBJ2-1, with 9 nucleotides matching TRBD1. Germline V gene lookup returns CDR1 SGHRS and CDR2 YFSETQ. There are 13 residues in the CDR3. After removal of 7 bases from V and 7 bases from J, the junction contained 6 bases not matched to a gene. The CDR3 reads CASAGQGFNEQFF. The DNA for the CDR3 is TGCGCCAGCGCGGGACAGGGATTTAATGAGCAGTTCTTC.

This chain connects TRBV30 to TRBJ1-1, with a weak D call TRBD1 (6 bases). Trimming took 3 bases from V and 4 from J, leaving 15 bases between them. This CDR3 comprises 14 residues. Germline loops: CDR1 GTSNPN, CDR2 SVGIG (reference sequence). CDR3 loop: CAWRKKGDITEAFF. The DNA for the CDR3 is TGTGCCTGGAGGAAGAAGGGGGACATCACTGAAGCTTTCTTT. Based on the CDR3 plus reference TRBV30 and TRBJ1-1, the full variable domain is SQTIHQWPATLVQPVGSPLSLECTVEGTSNPNLYWYRQAAGRGLQLLFYSVGIGQISSEVPQNLSASRPQDRQFILSSKKLLLSDSGFYLCAWRKKGDITEAFFGQGTRLTVV.

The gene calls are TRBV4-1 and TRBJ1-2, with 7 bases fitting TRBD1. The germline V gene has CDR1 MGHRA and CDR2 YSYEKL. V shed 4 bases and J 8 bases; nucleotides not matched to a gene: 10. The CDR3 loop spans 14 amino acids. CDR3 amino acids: CASSPITGVEGYTF. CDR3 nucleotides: TGCGCCAGCAGCCCGATCACAGGGGTGGAGGGCTACACCTTC.

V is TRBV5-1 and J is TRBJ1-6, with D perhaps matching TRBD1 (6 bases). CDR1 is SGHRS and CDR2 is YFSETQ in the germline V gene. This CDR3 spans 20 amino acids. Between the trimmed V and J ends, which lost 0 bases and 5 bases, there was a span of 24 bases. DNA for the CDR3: TGCGCCAGCAGCTTGGGTCGACAGAGGGGACAAGGTAGCCATAATTCACCCCTCCACTTT. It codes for CASSLGRQRGQGSHNSPLHF.

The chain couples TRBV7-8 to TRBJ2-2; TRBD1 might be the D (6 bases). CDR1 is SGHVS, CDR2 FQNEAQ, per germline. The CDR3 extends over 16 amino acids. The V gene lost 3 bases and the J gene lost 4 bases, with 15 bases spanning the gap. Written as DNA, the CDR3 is TGTGCCAGCAGCTTTCAGAGACAGGACCGCACCGGGGAGCTGTTTTTT. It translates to CASSFQRQDRTGELFF.

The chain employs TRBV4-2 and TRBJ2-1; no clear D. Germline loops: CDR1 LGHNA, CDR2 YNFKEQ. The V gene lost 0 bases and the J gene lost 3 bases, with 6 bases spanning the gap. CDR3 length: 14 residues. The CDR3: CASSQDASYNEQFF. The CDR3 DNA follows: TGTGCCAGCAGCCAAGACGCCAGCTACAATGAGCAGTTCTTC.

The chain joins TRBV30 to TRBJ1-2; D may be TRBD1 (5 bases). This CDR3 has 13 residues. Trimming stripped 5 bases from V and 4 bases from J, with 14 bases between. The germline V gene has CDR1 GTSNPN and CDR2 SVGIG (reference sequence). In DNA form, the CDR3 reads TGTGCCTGGGGGGGGGAGAGTACCTATGGCTACACCTTC. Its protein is CAWGGESTYGYTF.

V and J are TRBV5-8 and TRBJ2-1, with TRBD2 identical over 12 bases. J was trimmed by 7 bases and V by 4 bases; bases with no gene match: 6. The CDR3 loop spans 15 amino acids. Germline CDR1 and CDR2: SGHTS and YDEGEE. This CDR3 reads CASSELAGGINEQFF. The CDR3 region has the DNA TGTGCCAGCAGCGAACTAGCGGGAGGTATAAATGAGCAGTTCTTC. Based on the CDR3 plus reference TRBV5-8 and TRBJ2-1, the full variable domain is EAGVTQSPTHLIKTRGQQATLRCSPISGHTSVYWYQQALGLGLQFLLWYDEGEERNRGNFPPRFSGRQFPNYSSELNVNALELEDSALYLCASSELAGGINEQFFGPGTRLTVL.

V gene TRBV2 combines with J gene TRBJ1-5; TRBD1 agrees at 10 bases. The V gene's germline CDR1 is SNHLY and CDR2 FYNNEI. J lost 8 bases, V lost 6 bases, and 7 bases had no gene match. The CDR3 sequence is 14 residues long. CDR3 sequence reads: CASRDRGTGEPQHF. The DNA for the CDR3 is TGTGCCAGCAGGGACAGGGGGACGGGGGAGCCCCAGCATTTT.

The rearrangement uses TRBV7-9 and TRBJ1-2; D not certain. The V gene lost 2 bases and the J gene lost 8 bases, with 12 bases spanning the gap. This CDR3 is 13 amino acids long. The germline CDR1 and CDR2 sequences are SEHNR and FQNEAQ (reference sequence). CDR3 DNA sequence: TGTGCCAGCAGCTTAAGGAGCGCACGGGGCTACACCTTC. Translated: CASSLRSARGYTF.

CDR3 sequence: CASSLSIGLAGARGSYEQYF. CDR3 in DNA: TGTGCCAGCAGCTTAAGTATCGGGCTAGCGGGAGCGAGAGGGTCCTACGAGCAGTACTTC. The chain recombines TRBV13 with TRBJ2-7, with TRBD2 matching 10 bases. The germline gives CDR1 PRHDT, CDR2 FYEKMQ (reference sequence). With 2 bases clipped from V and 1 base from J, the junction kept 17 bases outside the gene matches. This CDR3 contains 20 residues.

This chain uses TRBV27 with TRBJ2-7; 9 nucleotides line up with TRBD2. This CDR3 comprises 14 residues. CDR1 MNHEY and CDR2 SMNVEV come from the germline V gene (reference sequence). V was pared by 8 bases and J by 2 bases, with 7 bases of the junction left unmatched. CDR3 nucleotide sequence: TGTGCCAGCTCACCCGCGGGAGGGCCCTACGAGCAGTACTTC. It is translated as CASSPAGGPYEQYF.

The CDR3 DNA is TGTGCCAGCAGTGAAGACTTGGGACTAGCGGGGTCCTACGAGCAGTACTTC. Protein product: CASSEDLGLAGSYEQYF. This chain uses TRBV2 with TRBJ2-7, with 13 bases fitting TRBD2. There are 17 residues in the CDR3. Germline assignment: CDR1 SNHLY and CDR2 FYNNEI. Germline trimming cut 1 base from V and 1 base from J; bases unmatched to any gene: 4.

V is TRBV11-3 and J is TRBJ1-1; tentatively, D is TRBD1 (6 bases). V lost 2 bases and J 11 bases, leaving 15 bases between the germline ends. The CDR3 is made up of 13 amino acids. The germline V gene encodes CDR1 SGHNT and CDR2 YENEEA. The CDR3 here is CASSLRGAIDAFF. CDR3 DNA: TGTGCCAGCAGCTTACGGGGGGCAATCGACGCTTTCTTT.